Listed below are T cell receptor beta chains from one sample, sequenced in a study of blood T cell repertoires in COVID-19. Method: immunoSEQ multiplex PCR; TCRdb's copy keeps in-frame clones and lacks some. The repertoire consists of about 43,000 clones, with roughly 88% occurring once and the leading ten covering 8.4%. Sequencing used peripheral blood. The receptors shown here come from a man between 60 and 75 years old with active COVID-19. Both conserved end residues are part of each CDR3. D genes are given only for firm matches. A clone size is listed for some rows: how often the clone was seen (once, few, many), or a class if it is expanded.

abundance,v_gene,j_gene,d_gene,CDR3aa,CDR3nt
.,TRBV15,TRBJ1-1,TRBD1,CATSRDQGWQGVTEAFF,TGTGCCACCAGCAGAGATCAAGGATGGCAGGGGGTCACTGAAGCTTTCTTT
.,TRBV5-6,TRBJ2-2,.,CASSPSNTGELFF,TGTGCCAGCAGCCCCTCGAACACCGGGGAGCTGTTTTTT
.,TRBV5-6,TRBJ2-2,.,CASSLFVAGGTGELFF,TGTGCCAGCAGCTTGTTTGTGGCAGGTGGGACCGGGGAGCTGTTTTTT
.,TRBV30,TRBJ2-6,.,CAWKGQGLTGANVLTF,TGTGCCTGGAAGGGGCAGGGGCTGACTGGGGCCAACGTCCTGACTTTC
.,TRBV12-3/TRBV12-4,TRBJ2-1,.,CASRPRIYNEQFF,TGTGCCAGCAGACCTAGAATCTACAATGAGCAGTTCTTC
once,TRBV12-3/TRBV12-4,TRBJ2-1,.,CASLGLYNEQFF,TGTGCCAGCCTCGGTCTCTACAATGAGCAGTTCTTC
.,TRBV3-1/TRBV3-2,TRBJ1-2,.,CASSRGYYGYTF,TGTGCCAGCAGCAGGGGATACTATGGCTACACCTTC
once,TRBV9,TRBJ2-1,.,CASSVDGTAEQFF,TGTGCCAGCAGCGTAGACGGGACTGCTGAGCAGTTCTTC
.,TRBV2,TRBJ2-3,.,CASKVGSTDTQYF,TGTGCCAGCAAGGTCGGGAGCACAGATACGCAGTATTTT
.,TRBV10-2,TRBJ2-5,TRBD2,CASSERVAGVEETQYF,TGCGCCAGCAGTGAGAGGGTAGCGGGAGTAGAAGAGACCCAGTACTTC
.,TRBV5-4,TRBJ2-1,TRBD2,CASSLGGNEQFF,TGTGCCAGCAGCCTCGGGGGGAATGAGCAGTTCTTC
.,TRBV6-5,TRBJ1-2,.,CASRADSYGYTF,TGTGCCAGCAGAGCCGACAGCTATGGCTACACCTTC
.,TRBV7-2,TRBJ2-7,TRBD2,CASTQLAALPYEQYF,TGTGCCAGCACCCAACTAGCGGCTCTACCCTACGAGCAGTACTTC
few,TRBV29-1,TRBJ2-1,.,CSATGGGVLTSYNEQFF,TGCAGCGCCACCGGGGGTGGGGTTCTCACCTCCTACAATGAGCAGTTCTTC
.,TRBV4-1,TRBJ1-1,.,CASSQEGVLLNTEAFF,TGCGCCAGCAGCCAAGAGGGAGTACTATTGAACACTGAAGCTTTCTTT
once,TRBV11-3,TRBJ2-1,TRBD2,CASSPWAGDSYNEQFF,TGTGCCAGCAGCCCCTGGGCGGGGGATTCCTACAATGAGCAGTTCTTC
.,TRBV28,TRBJ2-6,TRBD1,CASSLSRGRVPGANVLTF,TGTGCCAGCAGTTTATCCAGGGGGCGCGTCCCTGGGGCCAACGTCCTGACTTTC
.,TRBV30,TRBJ2-4,.,CAWMSGWQNIQYF,TGTGCCTGGATGTCGGGATGGCAAAACATTCAGTACTTC
.,TRBV6-1,TRBJ2-3,.,CASSETEADTQYF,TGTGCCAGCAGTGAAACCGAGGCAGATACGCAGTATTTT
.,TRBV5-4,TRBJ2-2,.,CASSLRGMYTGELFF,TGTGCCAGCAGCTTGAGGGGGATGTACACCGGGGAGCTGTTTTTT
.,TRBV19,TRBJ2-2,TRBD2,CASSRIAGGNTGELFF,TGTGCCAGTAGTAGAATAGCGGGAGGGAACACCGGGGAGCTGTTTTTT
.,TRBV9,TRBJ2-2,TRBD2,CASSVEGSRLAGVTGELFF,TGTGCCAGCAGCGTAGAGGGTTCCAGGCTAGCGGGAGTCACCGGGGAGCTGTTTTTT
.,TRBV5-6,TRBJ1-2,.,CASSFPGFLEYGYTF,TGTGCCAGCAGCTTTCCAGGGTTTTTAGAATATGGCTACACCTTC
.,TRBV6-5,TRBJ2-7,.,CASWKTGNTYEQYF,TGTGCCAGCTGGAAGACAGGAAATACCTACGAGCAGTACTTC
.,TRBV28,TRBJ2-7,.,CATREKEQYF,TGTGCCACTAGAGAGAAGGAGCAGTACTTC
.,TRBV29-1,TRBJ1-2,.,CSVEDPRYYGYTF,TGCAGCGTTGAAGATCCGAGATACTATGGCTACACCTTC
.,TRBV7-9,TRBJ2-1,TRBD1,CASTLGGGTGLNEQFF,TGTGCCAGCACCCTAGGGGGTGGGACAGGGTTGAATGAGCAGTTCTTC
.,TRBV7-2,TRBJ1-1,TRBD1,CASRSGQGSNTEAFF,TGTGCCAGCAGATCCGGACAGGGATCAAACACTGAAGCTTTCTTT
.,TRBV6-5,TRBJ1-2,TRBD1,CASSYSRDRDSYGYTF,TGTGCCAGCAGTTATTCCCGGGACAGAGATTCTTATGGCTACACCTTC
.,TRBV7-2,TRBJ2-7,.,CASSLEGLSSYEQYF,TGTGCCAGCAGCTTAGAAGGACTCAGCTCCTACGAGCAGTACTTC
.,TRBV7-8,TRBJ2-7,TRBD1,CASSLVGQGPTYEQYF,TGTGCCAGCAGCTTAGTAGGACAGGGTCCAACCTACGAGCAGTACTTC
.,TRBV19,TRBJ1-5,.,CASSMSARGNQPQHF,TGTGCCAGTAGTATGTCCGCTCGGGGCAATCAGCCCCAGCATTTT
.,TRBV7-2,TRBJ2-3,TRBD2,CASSLALREVDTQYF,TGTGCCAGCAGCTTAGCGTTGCGGGAGGTAGATACGCAGTATTTT
.,TRBV28,TRBJ2-1,.,CASSFPGGADNEQFF,TGTGCCAGCAGTTTCCCAGGCGGAGCGGACAATGAGCAGTTCTTC
.,TRBV10-2,TRBJ2-7,.,CASSEAGEQYF,TGCGCCAGCAGTGAGGCGGGCGAGCAGTACTTC
.,TRBV6-5,TRBJ1-5,.,CASSFVLGLEQPQHF,TGTGCCAGCAGTTTCGTCCTGGGTCTAGAGCAGCCCCAGCATTTT
.,TRBV4-3,TRBJ1-2,.,CASSQDRGGYTF,TGCGCCAGCAGCCAAGATCGGGGAGGCTACACCTTC